These 13 T cell receptor beta chains came from one sample sequenced in a study of T cells in localized non-small cell lung cancer. Profiled with immunoSEQ multiplex PCR; TCRdb holds only in-frame clones, not every one. The table lists 64,000 or so clones, almost 90% of them singletons. This specimen consisted of peripheral blood, obtained before any cancer treatment. Receptors were obtained from a woman aged 35-75 years with stage I lung adenocarcinoma.

There are a few counts of this clone. The V and J genes are TRBV19 and TRBJ1-1; the match to TRBD1 covers 9 bases. Germline V gene sequence: CDR1 LNHDA, CDR2 SQIVND (reference sequence). The CDR3 has 16 amino acids. J lost 5 bases, V lost 5 bases, and 12 bases had no gene match. The CDR3 DNA reads as TGTGCCAGTAGTGTACAACTGGGACAGGGTCCGACTGAAGCTTTCTTT. Amino acids: CASSVQLGQGPTEAFF.

This CDR3 is CASSLDGGGSGGRNIQYF. CDR3 nucleotides: TGTGCCAGCAGCTTAGACGGTGGCGGGAGCGGGGGAAGGAACATTCAGTACTTC. This chain connects TRBV7-8 to TRBJ2-4; 8 bases map to TRBD2. Germline V gene lookup returns CDR1 SGHVS and CDR2 FQNEAQ. The junction had 15 bases not matched to a gene; V was cut back by 1 base and J by 7 bases. The CDR3 contains 18 residues.

The chain has TRBV7-8 and TRBJ1-5, with D possibly being TRBD1 (5 bases). Germline CDR1 is SGHVS and CDR2 is FQNEAQ. The CDR3 has 16 amino acids. Trimming stripped 4 bases from V and 3 bases from J, with 16 bases between. CDR3 DNA sequence: TGTGCCAGCAGCTCTACCGGGTGGGGGGACAATCAGCCCCAGCATTTT. Its protein product is CASSSTGWGDNQPQHF.

The J gene is TRBJ1-6, the V gene TRBV27, with D hard to call. V lost 3 bases to trimming and J lost 6 bases, with 9 bases between them. CDR3 length: 14 residues. Germline V gives CDR1 MNHEY, CDR2 SMNVEV (reference sequence). Written as DNA, the CDR3 is TGTGCCAGCAGTTTTAACAGTGGTAATTCACCCCTCCACTTT. Amino acid sequence: CASSFNSGNSPLHF.

This clone turned up a few times. The rearrangement joins TRBV19 to TRBJ2-2; D call uncertain. V was pared by 9 bases and J by 4 bases, with 12 bases between. Germline V gene sequence: CDR1 LNHDA, CDR2 SQIVND (reference sequence). CDR3 size: 13 residues. The CDR3 is CASNIRPTGELFF. CDR3 coding DNA: TGTGCCAGCAATATCCGGCCCACCGGGGAGCTGTTTTTT.

V and J are TRBV7-9 and TRBJ1-2; D call uncertain. The CDR3 is made up of 11 amino acids. Germline CDR1 and CDR2: SEHNR and FQNEAQ (reference sequence). V lost 2 bases, J lost 8 bases, and 6 bases lay in between. Here the CDR3 DNA reads TGTGCCAGCAGCTTATGGGAGGGCTACACCTTC. It translates to CASSLWEGYTF.

This chain joins TRBV12-1 and TRBJ2-1; the table calls TRBD1, which could not be checked here. TRBV12-1 is termed a pseudogene. The CDR3 length is 16 residues. The CDR3 bases are TGTGCCAGCAGCTTTAAGGGGGCACGCCTGTACAATGAGCAGTTCTTC. This encodes CASSFKGARLYNEQFF.

This clone is a singleton in its sample. The chain employs TRBV9 and TRBJ2-1, with D maybe TRBD1 (5 bases). The CDR3 is 15 amino acids. Germline V gene sequence: CDR1 SGDLS, CDR2 YYNGEE. The V end lost 0 bases, the J end lost 7 bases, and 14 bases lay between the germline ends. CDR3 loop: CASSVGWGGENEQFF. For the CDR3, the DNA is TGTGCCAGCAGCGTAGGGTGGGGCGGAGAAAATGAGCAGTTCTTC.

The chain employs TRBV6-5 and TRBJ1-6; no clear D gene. Trimming removed 6 bases from V and 0 bases from J, with 6 bases in between. CDR3 length equals 14 residues. The germline V gene encodes CDR1 MNHEY and CDR2 SVGAGI. Here the CDR3 reads CASRWGSYNSPLHF. DNA for the CDR3: TGTGCCAGCAGGTGGGGCTCCTATAATTCACCCCTCCACTTT.

This sequence joins TRBV2 and TRBJ2-7, with 9 positions matching TRBD1. Per the germline V gene, CDR1 is SNHLY and CDR2 is FYNNEI. The CDR3 covers 14 residues. Losses at the gene ends were 4 bases for V and 7 bases for J; bases not matched to a gene: 8. The CDR3: CASSGGQGGLEQYF. In nucleotides, the CDR3 is TGTGCCAGCAGTGGGGGACAGGGAGGCTTGGAGCAGTACTTC.

The table lists this clone with a count of one. The chain combines TRBV11-2 with TRBJ2-1, with 7 bases identical to TRBD1. Germline CDR1 is SGHAT and CDR2 is FQNNGV. V shed 5 bases and J 2 bases; nucleotides not matched to a gene: 9. The CDR3 extends over 16 amino acids. DNA of the CDR3: TGTGCCAGCAGCCCTCCAAGGACAGGTGCCTACAATGAGCAGTTCTTC. This sequence encodes CASSPPRTGAYNEQFF.

The chain employs TRBV6-5 and TRBJ2-7; D might be TRBD2 (5 bases). The CDR3 totals 13 residues. Germline loops: CDR1 MNHEY, CDR2 SVGAGI. V lost 9 bases and J lost 5, with 17 bases in between. In nucleotides, the CDR3 is TGTGCCAGTCGCGGGTGGGGTGGAAACGAGCAGTACTTC. This codes for CASRGWGGNEQYF.

The chain recombines TRBV7-6 with TRBJ2-2, with no clear D. V was cut by 2 bases and J by 7 bases, with 11 bases left in between. The V gene's germline CDR1 is SGHVS and CDR2 FNYEAQ. This CDR3 is built from 14 residues. The CDR3 region is CASSLRITNGELFF. DNA for the CDR3: TGTGCCAGCAGCTTAAGAATCACGAACGGGGAGCTGTTTTTT. Complete variable domain (other parts from reference TRBV7-6 and TRBJ2-2): GAGVSQSPRYKVTKRGQDVALRCDPISGHVSLYWYRQALGQGPEFLTYFNYEAQQDKSGLPNDRFSAERPEGSISTLTIQRTEQRDSAMYRCASSLRITNGELFFGEGSRLTVL.